A selection of T cell receptor beta chains follows, all from one sample in a study of blood T cells in healthy people across ages. TCRdb called the 5' RACE reads again in MiXCR, with one record for every CDR3 protein. Here the sample spans 920,000 or so distinct CDR3 sequences, 40% to 45% being singletons. Sequencing was performed on blood. These receptors all come from a woman aged 55-70 years in good health. Both conserved end residues are part of each CDR3. Fields, in order: CDR3 length, D gene, J gene, V gene, clone size, CDR3 protein, CDR3 DNA. The D gene is left open where the match is weak. Size tells how often a clone was seen (once, few, many) or the class of an expanded clone, and some rows leave it out.

15 | TRBD2 | TRBJ2-5 | TRBV6-4 | NA | CASSTSGRAVNEQYF | TGTGCCAGCTCCACTAGCGGGAGGGCGGTCAATGAGCAGTACTTC
14 | NA | TRBJ2-4 | TRBV6-1 | few | CASKERGRQNIQYF | TGTGCCAGCAAAGAACGGGGGAGGCAAAACATTCAGTACTTC
17 | TRBD1 | TRBJ1-2 | TRBV12-3/TRBV12-4 | NA | CASSLSGVSTGEDGYTF | TGTGCCAGCAGTTTATCGGGAGTTAGTACAGGGGAGGATGGCTACACCTTC
14 | TRBD1 | TRBJ2-1 | TRBV7-9 | once | CASSLGTGEGEQFF | TGTGCCAGCAGCTTAGGGACAGGGGAGGGTGAGCAGTTCTTC
16 | NA | TRBJ2-7 | TRBV7-2 | NA | CASSLTTDLSSYEQYF | TGTGCCAGCAGCTTAACGACCGATCTTAGCTCCTACGAGCAGTACTTC
15 | NA | TRBJ2-3 | TRBV15 | NA | CATRGLGQGSDTQYF | TGTGCCACTAGAGGCCTAGGTCAAGGTTCAGATACGCAGTATTTT
14 | NA | TRBJ2-7 | TRBV10-2 | NA | CASSEFPPASEQYF | TGCGCCAGCAGTGAGTTCCCCCCTGCCTCCGAGCAGTACTTC
15 | NA | TRBJ1-1 | TRBV6-2/TRBV6-3 | NA | CASSYSTSGSTEAFF | TGTGCCAGCAGTTACTCGACTTCAGGGAGCACTGAAGCTTTCTTT
15 | TRBD1 | TRBJ2-1 | TRBV7-9 | few | CASSSPGQGTNEQFF | TGTGCCAGCAGCTCCCCCGGACAGGGTACTAATGAGCAGTTCTTC
15 | TRBD2 | TRBJ2-3 | TRBV12-3/TRBV12-4 | NA | CASSSGSGITDTQYF | TGTGCCAGCAGTTCCGGTAGCGGGATCACAGATACGCAGTATTTT
13 | NA | TRBJ1-1 | TRBV20-1 | NA | CSSERQTNTEAFF | TGCAGTTCGGAAAGACAGACGAACACTGAAGCTTTCTTT
16 | NA | TRBJ2-1 | TRBV9 | NA | CATSQGGSGPRGEQFF | TGTGCCACCTCACAGGGCGGGAGCGGGCCCAGGGGTGAGCAGTTCTTC
14 | NA | TRBJ2-3 | TRBV13 | few | CASSLGSGPDTQYF | TGTGCCAGCAGCTTAGGCTCCGGGCCGGATACGCAGTATTTT
14 | TRBD2 | TRBJ2-1 | TRBV10-1 | NA | CASSRTSGSVEQFF | TGCGCCAGCAGTCGGACTAGCGGGAGTGTTGAGCAGTTCTTC
12 | NA | TRBJ2-5 | TRBV12-5 | NA | CASGSPRGVQYF | TGTGCTAGTGGTTCCCCCCGCGGGGTGCAGTACTTC
15 | TRBD2 | TRBJ2-1 | TRBV6-2/TRBV6-3 | few | CASSYNPASGDTQFF | TGTGCCAGCAGTTACAACCCGGCCAGCGGGGATACGCAGTTCTTC